The 2 T cell receptor beta chains presented below share a single source sample, sequenced in a study of T cells after yellow fever vaccination. TCRdb fed the 5' RACE reads into MiXCR, producing one record per CDR3 protein. The sample carries about 230,000 distinct CDR3 sequences, around 6.7% recorded once. This sample comprised CD4+ T cells sorted from PBMCs, obtained on the day of the yellow fever booster vaccination. These receptors originate from a man between 25 and 39 years old who received the YFV17D yellow fever vaccine.

In its sample, this clonotype was seen a few times. The chain links TRBV30 to TRBJ1-1, with D unresolved. The germline V gene encodes CDR1 GTSNPN and CDR2 SVGIG (reference sequence). Trimming took 0 bases from V and 1 from J, leaving 15 bases between them. This CDR3 has 16 amino acids. The CDR3 region has the DNA TGTGCCTGGAGTGTACGTGAGGGCAGAACGAACACTGAAGCTTTCTTT. Protein product: CAWSVREGRTNTEAFF.

This chain connects TRBV4-2 to TRBJ2-1, with TRBD2 identical over 13 bases. CDR3 length: 16 amino acids. CDR1 and CDR2 from the germline V gene are LGHNA and YNFKEQ. V lost 4 bases, J lost 6 bases, and 6 bases stayed unmatched. CDR3 amino acids: CASSPYGTSGINEQFF. In nucleotides, the CDR3 is TGTGCCAGCAGCCCTTACGGGACTAGCGGGATCAATGAGCAGTTCTTC.